This TCR beta chain was retrieved from a study of blood T cell repertoires in COVID-19. Overall study context: There were acute and convalescent COVID-19 samples, and they came from the United States, Italy and Spain.

The authors' processing: Estimates of nucleated cell counts were drawn from the amplification of reference gene primers. This table comes from immunoSEQ multiplex PCR, and its TCRdb copy is limited to in-frame clones, with some not included. V, J and clone size derive from that table, while D and trimming were established from the DNA sequence. The table includes a few hundred thousand clones, approximately 88% detected once. The Seattle patients joined while their infection was active and were tracked longitudinally afterward. In this sample, this clone turned up once. The CDR3 runs 14 residues. Trimming pared 1 base from V and 3 bases from J, leaving 12 bases between. The germline V gene encodes CDR1 GTSNPN and CDR2 SVGIG (reference sequence).

This receptor was taken from a woman aged 70-85 years with COVID-19, enrolled during active disease. The sample taken for sequencing was peripheral blood. This chain uses TRBV30 with TRBJ1-2; unclear D gene. CDR3 residues: CAWSGGKGHYGYTF. For the CDR3, the DNA is TGTGCCTGGAGTGGAGGGAAGGGCCACTATGGCTACACCTTC.